This TCR beta chain was captured by sequencing in a study of spatial heterogeneity in lung cancer (dated by TCRdb to about 2019). For the wider study: More beta-chain than alpha-chain transcripts were consistently detected, likely reflecting higher beta-chain transcript abundance. In the raw uncorrected reads, each unique combination of TCR and UMI appeared more than ten times on average. In non-small cell lung cancer, the study made a quantitative comparison of TCR alpha and beta repertoires among multiple tumor regions, matched nontumor lung and blood. Nonsynonymous mutation counts, determined by whole-exome sequencing of tumor tissue, were related to TCR repertoire features. At surgery, some 220 tumor regions, around 65 matched nontumor lung samples and fewer than 60 PBMC samples were TCR-sequenced for both alpha and beta chains. Study-level results and caveats: Additional single-cell paired TCR alpha and beta sequencing was considered necessary to confirm, at a functional level, the hypothesis that regional TCRs recognize regional mutations. Ubiquitous expanded tumor TCRs were detected in blood more often at tumor resection than at routine follow-up.

From a lookup of the germline V gene (reference sequence), CDR1 and CDR2 are SEHNR and FQNEAQ. The V and J ends are trimmed by 1 base and 11 bases, leaving 14 bases between them. From the cysteine through the phenylalanine, the CDR3 covers 14 amino acids. Only CDR3 DNA remains: 42 bases, in frame from the first base. The table lists this clonotype with many counts. Which antigen it targets is not known. No per-base quality is available; no much larger clone lies one base away. This sample's time point label indicates: sample taken at primary tumor resection. Donors were under 95 patients with early-stage, untreated non-small cell lung cancer from the lung TRACERx cohort. Without any cell sorting, TCR sequencing was performed on whole RNA extracted either from tumor and nontumor lung tissue or from cryopreserved PBMC samples. Only patients for whom sufficient RNA was available from at least two tumor regions were selected for TCR sequencing.

Library method: 5' RACE. Sequencing was carried out with a NextSeq 500. The TCR library protocol attached a unique molecular identifier to each TCR cDNA molecule to allow correction of PCR and sequencing errors. In the source study's methods: Decombinator tools were used for TCR identification, UMI-based error correction and CDR3 extraction. TCRs above a frequency of 2 per 1,000, corresponding to the top 1% of the tumor frequency distribution, were defined as expanded. Renyi diversity was calculated using the R vegan package after each repertoire was subsampled 100 times to 5,000 TCRs. CDR3 similarity networks were built from amino acid triplet string-kernel similarity, with CDR3s being connected when pairwise similarity was above 0.82. Through fastp at Q25 and MiXCR, TCRdb rebuilt clones from the public reads, retaining in-frame beta chains. Identical CDR3 protein sequences are pooled into one entry, listed with their most common genes and DNA. The V and J calls shown here were made by TCRdb, not taken from the authors' results. The sample table holds about 21,000 distinct CDR3 sequences, of which approximately 4.6% were seen once. The top ten clonotypes cover less than 8% of the sample.

Rearrangement joined TRBV7-9 to TRBJ1-4; a confident D gene designation cannot be given. This receptor was taken from a male donor with early-stage non-small cell lung cancer. The sequences come from PBMCs, collected at surgery. The CDR3 protein: CASSLVENLGKLFF. The DNA sequence is TGTGCCAGCAGCTTAGTGGAGAATTTGGGGAAACTGTTTTTT.